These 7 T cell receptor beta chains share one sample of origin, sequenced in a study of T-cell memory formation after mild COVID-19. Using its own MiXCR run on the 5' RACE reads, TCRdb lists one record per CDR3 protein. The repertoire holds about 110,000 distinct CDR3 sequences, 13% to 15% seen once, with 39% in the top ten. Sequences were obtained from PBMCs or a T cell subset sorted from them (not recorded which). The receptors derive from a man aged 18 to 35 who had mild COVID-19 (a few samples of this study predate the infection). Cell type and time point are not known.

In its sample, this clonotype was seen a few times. The CDR3 here is CASSQDLRNTEAFF. In DNA form, the CDR3 reads TGTGCCAGCAGCCAAGATTTGAGGAACACTGAAGCTTTCTTT. V and J are TRBV4-2 and TRBJ1-1; D is undetermined. Per the germline V gene, CDR1 is LGHNA and CDR2 is YNFKEQ. The V end was cut by 0 bases, the J end by 1 base, with 6 bases between. The CDR3 contains 14 residues.

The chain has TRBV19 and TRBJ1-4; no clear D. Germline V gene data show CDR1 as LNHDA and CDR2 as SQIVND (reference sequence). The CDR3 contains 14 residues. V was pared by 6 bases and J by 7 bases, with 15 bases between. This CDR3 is CASSAGGIGEKLFF. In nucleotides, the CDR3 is TGTGCCAGTAGCGCCGGAGGGATCGGTGAAAAACTGTTTTTT. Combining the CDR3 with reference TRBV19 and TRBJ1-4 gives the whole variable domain DGGITQSPKYLFRKEGQNVTLSCEQNLNHDAMYWYRQDPGQGLRLIYYSQIVNDFQKGDIAEGYSVSREKKESFPLTVTSAQKNPTAFYLCASSAGGIGEKLFFGSGTQLSVL.

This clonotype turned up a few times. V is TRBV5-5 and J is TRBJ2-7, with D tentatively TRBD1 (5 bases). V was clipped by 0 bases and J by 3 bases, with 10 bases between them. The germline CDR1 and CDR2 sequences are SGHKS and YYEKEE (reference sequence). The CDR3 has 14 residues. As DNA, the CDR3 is TGTGCCAGCAGCTTGGCAGGGTTGAGCTACGAGCAGTACGTC. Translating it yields CASSLAGLSYEQYV.

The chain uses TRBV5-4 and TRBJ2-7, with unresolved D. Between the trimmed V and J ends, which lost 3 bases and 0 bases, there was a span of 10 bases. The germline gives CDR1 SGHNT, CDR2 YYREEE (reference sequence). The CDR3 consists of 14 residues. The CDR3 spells CASSYGPDSYEQYF. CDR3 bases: TGTGCCAGCAGCTATGGGCCAGACTCCTACGAGCAGTACTTC.

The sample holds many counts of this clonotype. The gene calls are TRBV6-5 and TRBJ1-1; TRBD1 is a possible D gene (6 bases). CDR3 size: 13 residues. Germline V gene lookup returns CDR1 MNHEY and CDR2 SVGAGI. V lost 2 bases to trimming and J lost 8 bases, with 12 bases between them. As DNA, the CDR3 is TGTGCCAGCAGTTACGGGTCTGGGACAGAAGCTTTCTTT. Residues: CASSYGSGTEAFF.

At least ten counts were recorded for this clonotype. CDR3 residues: CSARGGGAQETQYF. The CDR3, as DNA: TGCAGTGCTAGAGGTGGGGGGGCACAAGAGACCCAGTACTTC. V usage is TRBV20-1 and J usage is TRBJ2-5; D is perhaps TRBD2 (7 bases). The ends were cut back, 1 base at V and 2 bases at J, with 11 bases in the middle. CDR3 length: 14 residues. Germline-derived CDR1 and CDR2 are DFQATT and SNEGSKA (reference sequence).

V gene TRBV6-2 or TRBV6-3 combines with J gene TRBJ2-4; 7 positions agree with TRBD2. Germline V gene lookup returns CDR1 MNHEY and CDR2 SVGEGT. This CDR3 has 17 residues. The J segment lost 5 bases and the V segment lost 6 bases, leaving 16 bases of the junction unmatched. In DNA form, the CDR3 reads TGTGCCAGCAGGAGGAGACTAGCCCATAAGGTAGAAAACATTCAGTACTTC. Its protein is CASRRRLAHKVENIQYF.